One sample yielded the 7 T cell receptor beta chains listed below, sequenced in a study of blood T cell repertoires in COVID-19. Some clones are missing from TCRdb's copy, which holds only in-frame ones; the method was immunoSEQ multiplex PCR. The sample yields 300,000 or so clones, roughly 88% seen once. The specimen sequenced was peripheral blood. These receptor sequences come from a woman in her twenties or thirties who had recovered from COVID-19.

This rearrangement joins TRBV9 to TRBJ2-1; 8 nucleotides agree with TRBD2. Germline V gene sequence: CDR1 SGDLS, CDR2 YYNGEE. This CDR3 has 16 amino acids. Trimming took 3 bases from V and 3 from J; bases not matched to a gene: 8. CDR3 sequence reads: CASSEEERGFYNEQFF. The CDR3 nucleotides are TGTGCCAGCAGCGAAGAAGAGCGGGGGTTCTACAATGAGCAGTTCTTC.

V is TRBV7-2 and J is TRBJ1-3; perhaps TRBD1 as D (5 bases). Trimming took off 2 bases at V and 5 bases at J, with 22 bases between the two ends. This CDR3 has 18 residues. Germline CDR1 is SGHTA and CDR2 is FQGNSA. As DNA, the CDR3 is TGTGCCAGCAGCTTATTTGCCGTATGGACACATGACAGAAACACCATATATTTT. Residues: CASSLFAVWTHDRNTIYF.

The rearrangement uses TRBV28 and TRBJ1-1; 9 nucleotides line up with TRBD1. The V gene end was trimmed by 6 bases and the J gene end by 4 bases; junction bases not matched to a gene: 9. The V gene's germline CDR1 is MDHEN and CDR2 SYDVKM. The CDR3 length is 15 residues. For the CDR3, the DNA is TGTGCCAGCAGGTCCCTACAGGGGGCAATCACTGAAGCTTTCTTT. It specifies CASRSLQGAITEAFF.

This rearrangement joins TRBV4-1 to TRBJ1-5, with 9 bases that match TRBD1. This CDR3 comprises 16 residues. Germline CDR1 and CDR2: MGHRA and YSYEKL. The ends lost 0 bases at V and 2 bases at J; junction bases unmatched: 2. In nucleotides, the CDR3 is TGCGCCAGCAGCCAAGATGGGGACAGGGGCAATCAGCCCCAGCATTTT. This gives the protein CASSQDGDRGNQPQHF.

This rearrangement joins TRBV6-1 to TRBJ1-5, with 8 bases aligning to TRBD1. Trimming took 1 base from V and 5 from J; bases not matched to a gene: 13. The CDR3 length is 18 residues. Germline CDR1 MNHNS, CDR2 SASEGT. This CDR3 is CASSEGIAAGTGYQPQHF. CDR3 sequence (DNA): TGTGCCAGCAGTGAAGGCATAGCTGCCGGGACAGGTTATCAGCCCCAGCATTTT.

The chain employs TRBV6-5 and TRBJ1-6; D gene ambiguous. The CDR3 runs 14 residues. Germline V gives CDR1 MNHEY, CDR2 SVGAGI. Between the trimmed V and J ends, which lost 10 bases and 0 bases, there was a span of 10 bases. CDR3 bases: TGTGCCACCCAGTGGAGCTCCTATAATTCACCCCTCCACTTT. This codes for CATQWSSYNSPLHF.

The chain uses TRBV18 and TRBJ2-1; 11 bases match TRBD2. The CDR3 is 15 amino acids. After removal of 0 bases from V and 9 bases from J, the junction contained 4 bases not matched to a gene. Germline V gives CDR1 KGHSH, CDR2 LQKENI. The CDR3 DNA reads as TGTGCCAGCTCACCACCAACTAGCGGGGGAGTTGAGCAGTTCTTC. Its protein product is CASSPPTSGGVEQFF.